This T cell receptor beta chain was obtained from a study of T cell changes during pregnancy in multiple sclerosis. Using immunoSEQ multiplex PCR, the repertoire was profiled, and TCRdb retains in-frame clones only, with some absent. The profile covers roughly 56,000 clones, with 88% appearing a single time and approximately 1.6% taken by the ten largest. The CDR3 runs 13 residues. Trimming pared 0 bases from V and 4 bases from J, leaving 7 bases between. Germline assignment: CDR1 SGHRS and CDR2 YFSETQ. This chain uses TRBV5-1 with TRBJ2-5; D remains unclear. The sequence was collected from a female donor with multiple sclerosis, enrolled in a pregnancy study. The sequencing used peripheral blood, collected in the first trimester of pregnancy. As DNA, the CDR3 is TGCGCCAGCAGCTTGGCCGTTTCAGAGACCCAGTACTTC. Its translation is CASSLAVSETQYF.